This T cell receptor beta chain was obtained from a study of molecular identifiers for immune sequencing clone quantification. Study context: Replicate experiments divided RNA from 20,000 or 100,000 naive CD8 cells into five parts and sequenced four.

CD8+CD4-CCR7+CD45RA+ cells were sorted as naive CD8 T cells. Of note for this clonotype: Germline is not matched at one junction end, which may reflect a read error.

Listed TCR primers and previously described methods were used for bulk TCR libraries. TCRdb recomputed calls from the PCR reads with MiXCR, one row per CDR3 protein. Of under 600,000 distinct CDR3 sequences listed, about 20% were seen once; the top ten hold around 0.86%. CDR3 length: 15 amino acids. The sequence came from a human donor in good health. Some libraries in this study had Jurkat cell RNA spiked in. The chain recombines TRBV12-3 or TRBV12-4 with TRBJ1-3; D remains unclear. The source material was naive CD8+ T cells from blood, with Jurkat cell RNA spiked in. The subset is: FACS-sorted CD8+CD4-CCR7+CD45RA+ naive T cells. As DNA, the CDR3 is TGTGCCAGCAGTCTCGGTGGCTACTCTGGAAACATCATATATTTT. It codes for CASSLGGYSGNIIYF.